This TCR beta chain is from a study of T cells after yellow fever vaccination. Study findings and constraints: The study noted that FACS-sorted repertoires could contain abundant clonotypes contaminating from the bulk population. The booster saw the reappearance of most primary-vaccination clones (around 96% CD4, 70% to 90% CD8).

This CDR3 is built from 18 residues. Trimming at V came to 5 bases and at J to 6 bases, leaving 14 bases not matched to a gene. Germline assignment: CDR1 WNHNN and CDR2 SYGVQD (reference sequence). From the 5' RACE reads, TCRdb called clonotypes with MiXCR, one entry per CDR3 protein. The sample has some 390,000 distinct CDR3 sequences; roughly 20% are singletons. This clonotype was counted a few times. Its antigen is unknown. The chain links TRBV10-1 to TRBJ2-1; 12 bases match TRBD2. The receptor comes from a man between 18 and 29 years old who received the YFV17D yellow fever vaccine. Sequencing used PBMCs, obtained before the yellow fever booster vaccination. For the CDR3, the DNA is TGCGCCAGCAGTCCTAGCGGGGGGGCACGACTGATGAGCAATGAGCAGTTCTTC. This translates into CASSPSGGARLMSNEQFF.